These 21 T cell receptor beta chains came from one sample sequenced in a study of blood T cell repertoires in COVID-19. The assay was immunoSEQ multiplex PCR, and TCRdb's table has in-frame clones only and misses some. The table has fewer than 200,000 clones, 87% seen once; the top ten hold about 1.2%. The sample comprised PBMCs or T cells enriched from blood (not recorded which). These receptors were obtained from a human donor with acute COVID-19. The donor label of this sample is uncertain.

The chain combines TRBV7-9 with TRBJ2-1; possible D gene TRBD1, 5 bases. The germline CDR1 and CDR2 sequences are SEHNR and FQNEAQ (reference sequence). The V end was cut by 4 bases, the J end by 12 bases, with 16 bases between. There are 13 residues in the CDR3. The CDR3 DNA reads TGTGCCAGCAGCTCCAGATGGGGCGTAGGGCAGTTCTTC. Translating gives CASSSRWGVGQFF.

The V gene is TRBV18, the J gene TRBJ1-3; 7 bases are shared with TRBD1. Germline V CDR1 and CDR2: KGHSH, LQKENI. V lost 3 bases to trimming and J lost 0 bases; unmatched junction nucleotides: 8. The CDR3 covers 17 residues. This CDR3 reads CASSPSAGGVSGNTIYF. The CDR3, as DNA: TGTGCCAGCTCACCCAGCGCAGGGGGTGTCTCTGGAAACACCATATATTTT.

The V gene is TRBV27, the J gene TRBJ1-4; D gene unclear. CDR1 is MNHEY and CDR2 is SMNVEV in the germline V gene (reference sequence). Trimming removed 1 base from V and 12 bases from J, with 18 bases in between. CDR3 length: 15 amino acids. For the CDR3, the DNA is TGTGCCAGCAGTTTATGGGGAACAGAATTGAGGGAACTGTTTTTT. This sequence encodes CASSLWGTELRELFF.

This rearrangement joins TRBV7-9 to TRBJ1-2; D is ambiguous. The germline V and J ends were trimmed by 5 bases and 8 bases, with 15 bases remaining between them. In germline, CDR1 is SEHNR, CDR2 FQNEAQ (reference sequence). The CDR3 is made up of 13 amino acids. For the CDR3, the DNA is TGTGCCAGCAGCCCAGAAACCAAGCGGGGCTACACCTTC. Translation: CASSPETKRGYTF. Full variable domain (outside the CDR3, taken from reference TRBV7-9 and TRBJ1-2): DTGVSQNPRHKITKRGQNVTFRCDPISEHNRLYWYRQTLGQGPEFLTYFQNEAQLEKSRLLSDRFSAERPKGSFSTLEIQRTEQGDSAMYLCASSPETKRGYTFGSGTRLTVV.

V and J are TRBV11-3 and TRBJ2-3; tentatively, D is TRBD2 (6 bases). Germline CDR1 reads SGHNT; CDR2 reads YENEEA. Trimming removed 5 bases from V and 8 bases from J, with 17 bases in between. The CDR3 has 14 amino acids. The CDR3 is CASSPGLLSGTQYF. CDR3 DNA sequence: TGTGCCAGCAGCCCCGGACTACTCTCGGGTACGCAGTATTTT.

This clone was counted once. The chain employs TRBV7-8 and TRBJ2-7; D is undetermined. Deletions cut 2 bases from V and 6 bases from J, with 5 bases between. Germline V gene data show CDR1 as SGHVS and CDR2 as FQNEAQ. The CDR3 totals 11 residues. The CDR3 coding sequence is TGTGCCAGCAGCTTAACCAGCGAGCAGTACTTC. It is translated as CASSLTSEQYF. The full variable domain, its missing parts supplied by reference TRBV7-8 and TRBJ2-7, is GAGVSQSPRYKVAKRGQDVALRCDPISGHVSLFWYQQALGQGPEFLTYFQNEAQLDKSGLPSDRFFAERPEGSVSTLKIQRTQQEDSAVYLCASSLTSEQYFGPGTRLTVT.

The rearrangement uses TRBV4-2 and TRBJ2-5, with 14 bases that match TRBD2. The CDR3 has 16 amino acids. Germline V gene data show CDR1 as LGHNA and CDR2 as YNFKEQ. With 4 bases clipped from V and 5 bases from J, the junction kept 6 bases outside the gene matches. Written as DNA, the CDR3 is TGTGCCAGCAGCCCCCAGACTAGCGGGGGGGTCGAGACCCAGTACTTC. Encoded protein: CASSPQTSGGVETQYF.

The rearrangement uses TRBV14 and TRBJ2-3; TRBD1 agrees at 7 bases. There are 18 residues in the CDR3. V lost 2 bases to trimming and J lost 3 bases; unmatched junction nucleotides: 14. Germline V gene sequence: CDR1 SGHDN, CDR2 FVKESK. The CDR3 DNA reads as TGTGCCAGCAGCCAATACAGGGGCTCATCGCGCATTACAGATACGCAGTATTTT. Encoded protein: CASSQYRGSSRITDTQYF.

CDR3 bases: TGTGCCAGCAGCCAAGTTACGGGGGGTCAGCCCCAGCATTTT. Residues: CASSQVTGGQPQHF. This chain connects TRBV3-1 (or the pseudogene TRBV3-2) to TRBJ1-5, with D possibly being TRBD1 (5 bases). CDR1 and CDR2 (germline): LGHDT, YNNKEL (reference sequence). V dropped 1 base and J dropped 6 bases, with 10 bases sitting between them. There are 14 residues in the CDR3.

This chain joins TRBV5-1 and TRBJ2-2, with 8 bases aligning to TRBD1. The CDR3 sequence is 14 residues long. J was trimmed by 5 bases and V by 7 bases; bases with no gene match: 7. Germline V CDR1 and CDR2: SGHRS, YFSETQ. Here the CDR3 reads CASGRTGSTGELFF. CDR3 sequence (DNA): TGCGCCAGCGGAAGGACAGGGAGTACCGGGGAGCTGTTTTTT.

The DNA for the CDR3 is TGTGCCAGCAGCAATTGCATTCGACAGGGGGCGTACAATGGCTACACCTTC. Translated, it gives CASSNCIRQGAYNGYTF. This rearrangement joins TRBV21-1 to TRBJ1-2; TRBD1, the D gene given by the table, was not confirmed from the DNA. TRBV21-1 is designated a pseudogene. The CDR3 covers 17 residues.

J is TRBJ1-2 and V is TRBV29-1, with TRBD1 matching over 7 bases. J was trimmed by 2 bases and V by 4 bases; bases with no gene match: 7. Germline V gene lookup returns CDR1 SQVTM and CDR2 ANQGSEA. The CDR3 is 14 residues long. The CDR3 DNA follows: TGCAGCGTTGTTTTTGACAGGGCCAACTATGGCTACACCTTC. Encoded protein: CSVVFDRANYGYTF.

The chain joins TRBV7-9 to TRBJ2-1, with TRBD2 matching over 8 bases. The CDR3 sequence is 16 residues long. The V segment lost 2 bases and the J segment 2 bases; nucleotides outside the gene matches: 5. The V gene's germline CDR1 is SEHNR and CDR2 FQNEAQ (reference sequence). CDR3: CASSLRERGTYNEQFF. The DNA for the CDR3 is TGTGCCAGCAGCTTAAGGGAGCGGGGGACCTACAATGAGCAGTTCTTC.

The chain uses TRBV19 and TRBJ1-2; TRBD1 aligns across 8 bases. Germline V CDR1 and CDR2: LNHDA, SQIVND (reference sequence). There are 14 residues in the CDR3. The ends lost 3 bases at V and 5 bases at J; junction bases unmatched: 5. The DNA for the CDR3 is TGTGCCAGTAGTATGGGAGGACAGGGTTATGGCTACACCTTC. Residues: CASSMGGQGYGYTF.

The chain couples TRBV3-1 (or the pseudogene TRBV3-2) to TRBJ1-4; 8 bases agree with TRBD1. The V and J ends lost 1 base and 7 bases, in that order; junction bases with no gene match: 14. The CDR3 is 18 amino acids. Germline-derived CDR1 and CDR2 are LGHDT and YNNKEL (reference sequence). DNA of the CDR3: TGTGCCAGCAGCCAAGGGATTTTTAGGAACAGGGGGTTTGAAAAACTGTTTTTT. It translates to CASSQGIFRNRGFEKLFF.

The chain carries TRBV10-3 and TRBJ2-5; 10 positions agree with TRBD2. V shed 5 bases, J shed 1 base, and the junction held 4 bases outside the gene matches. The germline CDR1 and CDR2 sequences are ENHRY and SYGVKD. This CDR3 comprises 15 residues. The CDR3 coding sequence is TGTGCCATCAGTTTAGCGGGGGGACGCCAAGAGACCCAGTACTTC. Protein product: CAISLAGGRQETQYF.

V is TRBV11-2 and J is TRBJ1-1; no clear D. Trimming shortened V by 4 bases and J by 6 bases, and 15 bases separated the two germline ends. The CDR3 runs 14 residues. Per the germline V gene, CDR1 is SGHAT and CDR2 is FQNNGV. CDR3 protein: CASSSNRGWPEAFF. The CDR3 region has the DNA TGTGCCAGCAGCTCCAATAGAGGATGGCCTGAAGCTTTCTTT.

V and J are TRBV18 and TRBJ1-4, with D unresolved. This CDR3 has 14 residues. V lost 8 bases to trimming and J lost 10 bases, with 20 bases between them. In germline, CDR1 is KGHSH, CDR2 LQKENI. The chain's CDR3 is CASPQNGRRGKLFF. The CDR3, as DNA: TGTGCCAGCCCACAGAACGGCCGCCGGGGAAAACTGTTTTTT.

The genes are TRBV3-1 (or the pseudogene TRBV3-2) and TRBJ1-2, with a possible D match to TRBD1 (5 bases). The germline V gene encodes CDR1 LGHDT and CDR2 YNNKEL (reference sequence). Trimming shortened V by 4 bases and J by 6 bases, and 6 bases separated the two germline ends. The CDR3 totals 11 residues. The CDR3 sequence: CASSRGDGYTF. The CDR3 DNA is TGTGCCAGCAGCCGGGGGGATGGCTACACCTTC.

This clone appeared once. The chain recombines TRBV5-1 with TRBJ1-1; D is ambiguous. This CDR3 has 13 amino acids. Germline CDR1 reads SGHRS; CDR2 reads YFSETQ. Trimming pared 0 bases from V and 3 bases from J, leaving 6 bases between. The CDR3: CASSLALDTEAFF. As DNA, the CDR3 is TGCGCCAGCAGCTTGGCCCTTGACACTGAAGCTTTCTTT. The entire variable domain, with the rest obtained from reference TRBV5-1 and TRBJ1-1, is as follows: KAGVTQTPRYLIKTRGQQVTLSCSPISGHRSVSWYQQTPGQGLQFLFEYFSETQRNKGNFPGRFSGRQFSNSRSEMNVSTLELGDSALYLCASSLALDTEAFFGQGTRLTVV.

J is TRBJ1-2 and V is TRBV30; D is possibly TRBD1 (5 bases). V dropped 1 base and J dropped 5 bases, with 8 bases sitting between them. Germline-derived CDR1 and CDR2 are GTSNPN and SVGIG (reference sequence). The CDR3 runs to 12 residues. Here the CDR3 reads CAWSEQGYGYTF. In DNA form, the CDR3 reads TGTGCCTGGAGTGAGCAGGGTTATGGCTACACCTTC.